Here is one T cell receptor beta chain with its context. This table comes from immunoSEQ multiplex PCR, and its TCRdb copy is limited to in-frame clones, with some not included. The top ten clones hold about 1.9% of a sample with 70,000 to 85,000 clones, more than 75% of them seen once. The source of the sample is a study of blood T cell repertoires in COVID-19. Study information: Sites in the United States, Italy and Spain provided acute and convalescent COVID-19 samples. The analysed material was cDNA or gDNA that came from T cells, B-cell-depleted T cells, or PBMCs.

The CDR3 runs 12 residues. The V gene lost 5 bases and the J gene lost 8 bases, with 12 bases spanning the gap. Sequenced sample: peripheral blood. The chain is built from TRBV12-3 or TRBV12-4 and TRBJ1-2, with D hard to call. The clonotype originates from a woman aged 55-70 years with acute or convalescent COVID-19. The CDR3 nucleotides are TGTGCCAGCAGTCCTCACAAGTGGGGCTACACCTTC. Its protein product is CASSPHKWGYTF.